This is a list of T cell receptor beta chains from one sample in a study of T cells after yellow fever vaccination. One entry per CDR3 protein, called by TCRdb with MiXCR from the 5' RACE reads. In the table there are roughly 85,000 distinct CDR3 sequences, 13% of which are singletons. The input for sequencing was CD8+ T cells not binding an NS4B(214-222) dextramer, sorted from PBMCs, taken roughly 20 days after the first yellow fever vaccination. The receptors were gathered from a man between 18 and 35 years old who received the YFV17D yellow fever vaccine. CDR3s include the opening cysteine and the closing phenylalanine or tryptophan. Each record gives: V gene, J gene, CDR3 protein.

>TRBV4-2|TRBJ1-1
CASSPEAGDAGGAFF
>TRBV4-1|TRBJ2-7
CASSSSPGDSYEQYF
>TRBV30|TRBJ2-7
CAWSGTASYEQYF
>TRBV7-9|TRBJ2-7
CASSSGGNYEQYF
>TRBV7-9|TRBJ2-2
CASSWTVRELFF
>TRBV20-1|TRBJ1-2
CSARGTVLGYTF
>TRBV12-3/TRBV12-4|TRBJ2-1
CASRGDRDNEQFF
>TRBV7-9|TRBJ2-1
CASRGAGGYNEQFF
>TRBV7-8|TRBJ1-6
CASSGTTRNNSPLHF
>TRBV5-1|TRBJ2-7
CASRQGPYEQYF
>TRBV29-1|TRBJ1-2
CSVEGVGVYGYTF
>TRBV5-1|TRBJ1-2
CASSLIGVYGYTF
>TRBV10-3|TRBJ2-1
CAISPTTRRGPYNEQFF
>TRBV7-2|TRBJ2-7
CASSTREGTYEQYF
>TRBV7-2|TRBJ1-4
CASSPRPIYATNEKLFF
>TRBV7-6|TRBJ2-7
CASSQGGQGNTYEQYF
>TRBV6-1|TRBJ1-2
CASSRSRERAYGYTF
>TRBV7-9|TRBJ1-1
CASSLKGQGGMNTEAFF
>TRBV3-1|TRBJ1-2
CASSPNWGTVDGYTF
>TRBV27|TRBJ2-3
CASSLNGLSIDTQYF
>TRBV7-6|TRBJ2-1
CASSLRPERGGHNEQFF
>TRBV4-1|TRBJ1-2
CASSQELRGVNYGYTF
>TRBV7-9|TRBJ2-1
CASSIWTSGAPYNEQFF
>TRBV7-2|TRBJ1-5
CASSSDSGGQPQHF
>TRBV29-1|TRBJ2-5
CSGRTGLETQYF
>TRBV27|TRBJ2-7
CASSFGSFSYEQYF
>TRBV7-2|TRBJ2-2
CASSPNWGNTGELFF
>TRBV6-5|TRBJ1-2
CASSYSLGGDGYTF